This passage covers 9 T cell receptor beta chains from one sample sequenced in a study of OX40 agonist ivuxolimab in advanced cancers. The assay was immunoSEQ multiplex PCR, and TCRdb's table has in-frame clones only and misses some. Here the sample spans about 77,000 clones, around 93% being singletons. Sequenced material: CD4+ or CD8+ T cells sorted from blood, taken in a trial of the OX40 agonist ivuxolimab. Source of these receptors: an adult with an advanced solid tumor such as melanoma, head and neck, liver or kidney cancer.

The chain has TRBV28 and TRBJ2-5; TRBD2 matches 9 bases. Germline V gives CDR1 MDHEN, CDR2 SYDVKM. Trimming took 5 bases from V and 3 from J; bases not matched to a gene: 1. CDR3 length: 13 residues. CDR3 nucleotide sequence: TGTGCCAGCAGTGTAGCGGGAGAAGAGACCCAGTACTTC. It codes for CASSVAGEETQYF.

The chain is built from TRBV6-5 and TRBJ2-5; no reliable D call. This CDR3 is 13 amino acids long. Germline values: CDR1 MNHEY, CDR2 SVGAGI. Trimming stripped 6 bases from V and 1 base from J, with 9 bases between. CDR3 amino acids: CASSGSSQETQYF. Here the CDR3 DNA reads TGTGCCAGCAGCGGGTCTTCCCAAGAGACCCAGTACTTC.

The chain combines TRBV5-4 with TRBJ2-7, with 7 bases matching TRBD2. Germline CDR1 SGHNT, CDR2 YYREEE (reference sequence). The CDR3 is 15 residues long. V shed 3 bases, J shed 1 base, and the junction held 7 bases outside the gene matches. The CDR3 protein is CASSSRRESSYEQYF. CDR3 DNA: TGTGCCAGCAGCTCTCGGCGGGAGAGTTCCTACGAGCAGTACTTC.

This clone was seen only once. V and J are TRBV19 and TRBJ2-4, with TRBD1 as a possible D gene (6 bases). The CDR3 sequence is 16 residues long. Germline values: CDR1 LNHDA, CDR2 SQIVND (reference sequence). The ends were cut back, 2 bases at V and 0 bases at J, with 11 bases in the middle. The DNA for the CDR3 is TGTGCCAGTAGTATACGGGACACTGTAGCCAAAAACATTCAGTACTTC. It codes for CASSIRDTVAKNIQYF.

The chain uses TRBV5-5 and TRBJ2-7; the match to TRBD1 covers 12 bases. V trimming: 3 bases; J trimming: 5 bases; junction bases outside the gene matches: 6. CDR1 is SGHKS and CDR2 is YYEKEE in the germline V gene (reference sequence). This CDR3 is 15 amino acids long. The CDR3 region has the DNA TGTGCCAGCAGCTATTTCGGGACAGGGGGCGACGAGCAGTACTTC. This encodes CASSYFGTGGDEQYF.

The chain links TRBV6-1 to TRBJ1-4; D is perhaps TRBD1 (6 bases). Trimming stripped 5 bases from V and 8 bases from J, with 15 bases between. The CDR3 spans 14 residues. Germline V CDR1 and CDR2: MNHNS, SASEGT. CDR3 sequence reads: CASSRSGDVEKLFF. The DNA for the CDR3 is TGTGCCAGCAGTCGATCAGGGGATGTCGAAAAACTGTTTTTT.

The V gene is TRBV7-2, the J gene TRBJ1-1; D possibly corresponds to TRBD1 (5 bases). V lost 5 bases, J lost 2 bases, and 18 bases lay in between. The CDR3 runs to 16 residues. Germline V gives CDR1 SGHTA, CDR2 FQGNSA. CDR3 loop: CASSPGGYRPNTEAFF. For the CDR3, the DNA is TGTGCCAGCAGCCCTGGAGGGTACAGGCCTAACACTGAAGCTTTCTTT.

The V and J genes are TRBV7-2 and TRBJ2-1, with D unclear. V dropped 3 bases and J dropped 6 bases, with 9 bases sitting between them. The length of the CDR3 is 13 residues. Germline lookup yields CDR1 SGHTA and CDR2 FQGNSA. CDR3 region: CASSLAFLNEQFF. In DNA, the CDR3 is TGTGCCAGCAGCTTGGCTTTCCTCAATGAGCAGTTCTTC.

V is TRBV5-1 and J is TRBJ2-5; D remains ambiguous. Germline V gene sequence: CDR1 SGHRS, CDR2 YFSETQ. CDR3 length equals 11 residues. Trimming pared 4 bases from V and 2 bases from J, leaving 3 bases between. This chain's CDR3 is CASSEQETQYF. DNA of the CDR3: TGCGCCAGCAGCGAACAAGAGACCCAGTACTTC.